This T cell receptor beta chain came from a study of Graves' ophthalmopathy and Graves' hyperthyroidism (dated by TCRdb to between 2017 and 2018). About the study as a whole: Peripheral blood was collected at initial diagnosis, before any treatment. TCR beta repertoire signatures were used to distinguish Graves' ophthalmopathy from Graves' hyperthyroidism and to predict progression to ophthalmopathy. In total, 135 blood samples were TCR-sequenced: roughly 45 ophthalmopathy, 80 or so hyperthyroidism and roughly 17 hyperthyroidism-to-ophthalmopathy patients. To explore V-J signatures that separate ophthalmopathy from hyperthyroidism, a discovery set of fewer than 110 patients was enrolled, consisting of 43 with ophthalmopathy and some 56 with stable hyperthyroidism. An independent validation cohort comprised around 20 hyperthyroidism patients and around 16 patients who later progressed from hyperthyroidism to ophthalmopathy. In over 5 hyperthyroidism patients, the T-cell repertoire of thyroid tissue was compared with the T-cell repertoire of blood. After sampling, hyperthyroidism patients received methimazole starting at 30 mg daily, and ophthalmopathy patients received high-dose intravenous methylprednisolone. The roughly 100 discovery patients were divided at random into training and test sets in a 7:3 ratio. Study-level results and caveats: No statistical method was used to predetermine the sample size, and group allocation was not hidden from the investigators. In cross-validation, the 13-signature model distinguished ophthalmopathy from stable hyperthyroidism with 87.88% sensitivity and 81.08% specificity, while in the test set the corresponding values were around 79% and 71%. Most of the expanded thyroid clonotypes with a frequency above 0.001 were also detected in blood, and it was suggested that the thyroid immune response may be reflected by blood repertoires. In validation, the model predicted ophthalmopathy progression with about 70% sensitivity and approximately 75% specificity; about a dozen predicted patients were CT-confirmed with GO in a median of about 7.1 months.

As regards this clonotype: Its recognized antigen is unknown. Germline is not matched at one junction end, which may reflect a read error.

The CDR3 runs 10 amino acids, cysteine and phenylalanine included. CDR3 DNA only is kept here, 30 bases in frame from base 1. The germline V gene (reference sequence) supplies CDR1 DFQATT and CDR2 SNEGSKA. For repertoire sequencing, TCR beta CDR3 regions were amplified from RNA transcripts. The first round of RT-PCR was done with HTBI primers and the Qiagen OneStep RT-PCR kit, and was followed by a second round of multiplex PCR, then size selection and purification. Libraries were sequenced paired-end with 100 bp reads on an Illumina HiSeq2000. For the original study's pipeline: Reads were processed with SOAPnuke, discarding reads with adapters, uncalled bases, mean Phred below 15, or no exact constant-primer or identifier match. High-quality paired reads were merged with COPE v1.2.5. Each unique nucleotide sequence was treated as a clonotype, and MiTCR v1.1 was used to align the clonotypes to the IMGT TRB V, D and J references. Only V-J combinations with frequency above 0.0001 were analysed, covering around 99% of repertoires. For each V-J combination, a TCR clonal expansion and chaos score was defined as F50 clonal expansion divided by the chaos observed in the TCRdist matrix. Features were reduced by Welch's t-statistics and random forest to some 13 V-J combinations, which fed a naive Bayes classifier. The Morisita-Horn index was used to measure how similar the thyroid and blood repertoires were. In-frame beta chains were kept once TCRdb had trimmed the public reads at Q25 with fastp and called clones with MiXCR. Rows merge per CDR3 protein into single entries with the most common DNA and genes. None of the V and J calls come from the authors' own analysis; TCRdb made them. This sample has 600,000 to 650,000 distinct CDR3 sequences in its table, and 20% to 25% of those were observed once. Roughly 7.4% of the sample comes from the top ten.

Hyperthyroidism was considered stable if no progression to ophthalmopathy occurred within 18 months of follow-up. Hyperthyroidism patients were newly diagnosed, were aged 18 to 65 years, and had a disease duration under 2 months. Anyone with other autoimmune diseases, uncontrolled infections, pregnancy or lactation was excluded from the study. Clinical symptoms, serum thyroxine, TRAb, thyroid ultrasound and orbital computed tomography formed the basis of the diagnosis. Using Ficoll-Paque density gradient centrifugation, PBMCs were isolated from about 9.2 ml of fresh peripheral blood. Total RNA was extracted with Trizol reagent and quality-checked on an Agilent 2100 Bioanalyzer.

This clonotype originated in a woman aged 18 to 35 with stable Graves' hyperthyroidism. Some clones in this sample may be carry-over from other donors' samples. Donor details come from another sample of the same person, matched by shared clones. The chain is assembled from TRBV20-1 and TRBJ2-4, with a tentative D gene TRBD2 over 5 matching bases. Sequencing was carried out using peripheral blood. Here the CDR3 is given as CSAGGNIKYF. The sequenced DNA: TGCAGTGCCGGAGGCAACATTAAGTACTTC.